Below are 7 T cell receptor beta chains sequenced from a single sample in a study of T cell responses to AZD1222 COVID-19 vaccine. Method: immunoSEQ multiplex PCR; TCRdb's copy keeps in-frame clones and lacks some. The sample has 90,000 to 130,000 clones, roughly 90% seen once; the top ten hold approximately 3.1%. The specimen comprised peripheral blood, sampled on day 0 of MenACWY control vaccination. These receptors all stem from an adult in good health.

The chain has TRBV19 and TRBJ1-5, with TRBD1 identical over 9 bases. V lost 5 bases, J lost 7 bases, and 6 bases stayed unmatched. This CDR3 has 14 residues. Germline loops: CDR1 LNHDA, CDR2 SQIVND (reference sequence). DNA for the CDR3: TGTGCCAGTAGTTTGGGACAGGGAAGCCAGCCCCAGCATTTT. It translates to CASSLGQGSQPQHF.

This sequence joins TRBV11-2 and TRBJ2-1; D possibly matches TRBD1 or TRBD2 (7 bases each). Trimming took off 6 bases at V and 7 bases at J, with 13 bases between the two ends. Germline CDR1 SGHAT, CDR2 FQNNGV. The CDR3 totals 13 residues. The CDR3 reads CASRQGGGNEQFF. In DNA form, the CDR3 reads TGTGCCAGCAGGCAGGGGGGAGGGAATGAGCAGTTCTTC. The complete variable domain, with remaining parts taken from reference TRBV11-2 and TRBJ2-1, reads EAGVAQSPRYKIIEKRQSVAFWCNPISGHATLYWYQQILGQGPKLLIQFQNNGVVDDSQLPKDRFSAERLKGVDSTLKIQPAKLEDSAVYLCASRQGGGNEQFFGPGTRLTVL.

The V gene is TRBV20-1, the J gene TRBJ2-5; possibly TRBD2 for D (5 bases). Per the germline V gene, CDR1 is DFQATT and CDR2 is SNEGSKA (reference sequence). Trimming took off 3 bases at V and 0 bases at J, with 14 bases between the two ends. This CDR3 region has 15 residues. For the CDR3, the DNA is TGCAGTGCTAGTTCGGCGGGCCACGACCAAGAGACCCAGTACTTC. Protein: CSASSAGHDQETQYF.

The rearrangement links TRBV6-2 or TRBV6-3 to TRBJ1-5; 7 nucleotides agree with TRBD1. The CDR3 is 17 residues long. CDR1 and CDR2 from the germline V gene are MNHEY and SVGEGT. Trimming cost V 2 bases and J 5 bases; bases outside gene matches: 12. In nucleotides, the CDR3 is TGTGCCAGCAGTTACGTATGGGACAGACTGAGGGATCAGCCCCAGCATTTT. The encoded protein is CASSYVWDRLRDQPQHF.

The chain carries TRBV29-1 and TRBJ1-2; no clear D. Trimming shortened V by 7 bases and J by 1 base, and 10 bases separated the two germline ends. CDR3 length equals 12 residues. CDR1 and CDR2 from the germline V gene are SQVTM and ANQGSEA. The CDR3 loop is CSGAWGNYGYTF. The CDR3 bases are TGCAGCGGTGCGTGGGGTAACTATGGCTACACCTTC.

This sequence joins TRBV11-1 and TRBJ1-1, with a possible D match to TRBD1 (6 bases). V was shortened by 3 bases and J by 3 bases, with 11 bases between the two germline ends. Looked up from germline, CDR1 is SGHAT and CDR2 is FQDESV (reference sequence). CDR3 length: 14 amino acids. CDR3 sequence: CASSLSPGDTEAFF. As DNA, the CDR3 is TGTGCCAGCAGCTTGAGCCCAGGGGACACTGAAGCTTTCTTT.

The rearrangement uses TRBV5-1 and TRBJ2-6; D possibly corresponds to TRBD2 (6 bases). The CDR3 contains 17 residues. V gave up 4 bases and J gave up 0 bases, with 14 bases separating them. From germline, CDR1 is SGHRS and CDR2 YFSETQ. The CDR3 DNA reads as TGCGCCAGCAGCGGAGGGGCCCCCAGCTCTGGGGCCAACGTCCTGACTTTC. It yields the protein CASSGGAPSSGANVLTF.